This T cell receptor beta chain was sequenced in a study of STAT5B mutations in CD4+ large granular lymphocyte leukemia. General observations from the study: About 25% of private leukemic clonotypes occurred rarely in other patients' non-leukemic repertoires. Compared with healthy controls (2/35), patient top clones favored TRBV06 (8/27).

V shed 6 bases and J 8 bases; nucleotides not matched to a gene: 10. The CDR3 has 14 amino acids. Germline-derived CDR1 and CDR2 are MNHNS and SASEGT. In the case of this clone: The antigen is unknown.

Authors' processing steps: A productive frequency of 2.59 x 10-5 was the lowest detectable. Clones were read by immunoSEQ multiplex PCR, and TCRdb kept only the in-frame ones, dropping some. D and trimming come from the DNA, and the V and J calls and clone size come from that table. Of tens of thousands of clones listed, 82% are singletons. Buffy coats from healthy blood donors served as controls. Sequences were obtained from CD4+ T cells from blood buffy coats. This clonotype was sampled from a human donor in good health. The rearrangement links TRBV6-1 to TRBJ1-2, with 9 bases identical to TRBD1. This CDR3 is CASRDLGTGKGYTF. The CDR3 bases are TGTGCCAGCAGAGACCTCGGGACAGGGAAAGGCTACACCTTC.